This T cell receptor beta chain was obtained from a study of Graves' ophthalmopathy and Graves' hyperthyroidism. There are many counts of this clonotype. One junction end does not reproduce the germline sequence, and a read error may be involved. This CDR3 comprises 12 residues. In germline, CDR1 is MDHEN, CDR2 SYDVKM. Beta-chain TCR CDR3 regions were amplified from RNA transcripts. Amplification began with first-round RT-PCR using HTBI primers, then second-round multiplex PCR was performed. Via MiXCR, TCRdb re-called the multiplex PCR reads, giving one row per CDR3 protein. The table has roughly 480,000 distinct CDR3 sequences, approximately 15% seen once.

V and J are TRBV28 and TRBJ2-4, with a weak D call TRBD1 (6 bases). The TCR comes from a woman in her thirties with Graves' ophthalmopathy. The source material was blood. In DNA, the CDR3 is TGTGCCAGCAGTAAGGACAGTCACATTAAGTACTTC. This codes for CASSKDSHIKYF.